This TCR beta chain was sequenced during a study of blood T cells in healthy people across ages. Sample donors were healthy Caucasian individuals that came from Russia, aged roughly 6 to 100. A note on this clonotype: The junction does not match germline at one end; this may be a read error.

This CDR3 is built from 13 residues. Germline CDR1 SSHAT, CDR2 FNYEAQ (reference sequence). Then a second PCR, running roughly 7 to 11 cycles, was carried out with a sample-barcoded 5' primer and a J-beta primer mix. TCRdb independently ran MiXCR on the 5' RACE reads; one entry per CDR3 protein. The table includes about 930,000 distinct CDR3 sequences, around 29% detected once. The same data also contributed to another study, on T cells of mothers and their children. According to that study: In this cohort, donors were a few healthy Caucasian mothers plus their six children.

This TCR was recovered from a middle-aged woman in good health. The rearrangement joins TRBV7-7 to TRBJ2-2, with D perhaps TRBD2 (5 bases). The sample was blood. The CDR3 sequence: CASSLENTGERFF. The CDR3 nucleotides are TGTGCTAGCAGCTTAGAGAACACCGGGGAGCGGTTTTTT.